Shown below are 22 T cell receptor beta chains from a single sample sequenced in a study of vaccination and CD4 T cells after COVID-19. This sample's treatment: roughly 10-day PBMC culture with coronavirus spike peptide pools or control peptides (ViraFEST assay). The unexposed donor gave CD4+ T cells before the COVID-19 pandemic (2011-2018). These receptors' antigens are unknown. Cultured CD4+ T-cell DNA underwent Oncomine TCR Beta short-read sequencing. Using its own MiXCR run on the PCR reads, TCRdb lists one record per CDR3 protein. The sample carries 7,200 or so distinct CDR3 sequences, 52% recorded once. Sequenced sample: CD4+ T cells from blood, cultured in vitro. The receptor source for this set is a human donor in good health.

The chain is built from TRBV19 and TRBJ1-2; no definite D call. V lost 5 bases to trimming and J lost 7 bases, with 14 bases between them. The germline gives CDR1 LNHDA, CDR2 SQIVND (reference sequence). This CDR3 has 13 amino acids. The CDR3 region is CASSLARRGGYTF. In DNA form, the CDR3 reads TGTGCCAGTAGTTTGGCCCGAAGAGGTGGCTACACCTTC.

V gene TRBV27 combines with J gene TRBJ1-1; 7 positions match TRBD1. V trimming: 8 bases; J trimming: 0 bases; junction bases outside the gene matches: 12. CDR3 length: 16 amino acids. CDR1 and CDR2 (germline): MNHEY, SMNVEV (reference sequence). CDR3 sequence (DNA): TGTGCCAGCCGGCACCTAAAGACAGGGATGAACACTGAAGCTTTCTTT. Its translation is CASRHLKTGMNTEAFF.

The J gene is TRBJ2-1, the V gene TRBV19, with D unclear. This CDR3 has 13 residues. V was pared by 0 bases and J by 12 bases, with 12 bases between. In germline, CDR1 is LNHDA, CDR2 SQIVND (reference sequence). The DNA for the CDR3 is TGTGCCAGTAGTATAGATGGATTCCTGGGGCAGTTCTTC. It codes for CASSIDGFLGQFF.

This clonotype appeared a few times. V is TRBV6-2 or TRBV6-3 and J is TRBJ1-5; TRBD1 is a possible D gene (5 bases). The germline gives CDR1 MNHEY, CDR2 SVGEGT. V was pared by 6 bases and J by 2 bases, with 14 bases between. The CDR3 sequence is 15 residues long. CDR3 DNA: TGTGCCAGCAGCGCGGGCTTGGGGGGCAATCAGCCCCAGCATTTT. Translation gives CASSAGLGGNQPQHF.

The gene calls are TRBV27 and TRBJ2-1; TRBD2 agrees at 7 bases. With V trimmed by 3 bases and J by 0 bases, 8 bases remained unmatched. The CDR3 runs to 17 residues. Germline assignment: CDR1 MNHEY and CDR2 SMNVEV (reference sequence). CDR3 nucleotide sequence: TGTGCCAGCAGTTTCCTGCCGGGCGGGAGCTCCTACAATGAGCAGTTCTTC. Encoded protein: CASSFLPGGSSYNEQFF.

V and J are TRBV12-3 or TRBV12-4 and TRBJ1-2, with no clear D. The CDR3 covers 13 residues. Trimming pared 2 bases from V and 7 bases from J, leaving 11 bases between. The CDR3 reads CASSLMGWGGYTF. The CDR3 DNA follows: TGTGCCAGCAGTTTAATGGGATGGGGTGGCTACACCTTC.

The chain uses TRBV7-2 and TRBJ2-2, with a tentative D call TRBD2 (5 bases). Trimming removed 4 bases from V and 5 bases from J, with 14 bases in between. This CDR3 contains 15 residues. The germline V gene encodes CDR1 SGHTA and CDR2 FQGNSA. The CDR3 here is CASSSRSRGTGELFF. In DNA, the CDR3 is TGTGCCAGCAGCTCCAGGTCCAGAGGGACCGGGGAGCTGTTTTTT.

The genes are TRBV3-1 and TRBJ2-5; D not certain. The CDR3 runs 12 residues. Germline V lookup: CDR1 LGHDT, CDR2 YNNKEL (reference sequence). V was cut by 3 bases and J by 7 bases, with 9 bases left in between. The CDR3 here is CASSHPPVTQYF. DNA of the CDR3: TGTGCCAGCAGCCACCCCCCTGTGACCCAGTACTTC.

This chain joins TRBV29-1 and TRBJ1-5; maybe TRBD1 (5 bases). The germline V gene encodes CDR1 SQVTM and CDR2 ANQGSEA. V was shortened by 4 bases and J by 3 bases, with 13 bases between the two germline ends. The CDR3 loop spans 14 amino acids. The CDR3 sequence is CSVALGGDNQPQHF. The DNA of the CDR3 is TGCAGCGTTGCCTTGGGGGGGGACAATCAGCCCCAGCATTTT.

This clonotype is medium-sized in the sample. The J gene is TRBJ1-5, the V gene TRBV30; TRBD1 aligns across 12 bases. Germline V gene lookup returns CDR1 GTSNPN and CDR2 SVGIG (reference sequence). V shed 4 bases, J shed 1 base, and the junction held 8 bases outside the gene matches. This CDR3 region has 17 residues. The CDR3 reads CAWNRDRGQGSNQPQHF. Here the CDR3 DNA reads TGTGCCTGGAATCGGGACAGGGGGCAAGGGAGCAATCAGCCCCAGCATTTT. The variable domain in full, completed from reference TRBV30 and TRBJ1-5, reads SQTIHQWPATLVQPVGSPLSLECTVEGTSNPNLYWYRQAAGRGLQLLFYSVGIGQISSEVPQNLSASRPQDRQFILSSKKLLLSDSGFYLCAWNRDRGQGSNQPQHFGDGTRLSIL.

The chain uses TRBV12-3 or TRBV12-4 and TRBJ1-2; TRBD1 might be the D (6 bases). Trimming cost V 4 bases and J 5 bases, with 17 bases left between them. This CDR3 comprises 15 residues. The CDR3 DNA follows: TGTGCCAGCAGTTCTGGGGGGGGCGCATTTTATGGCTACACCTTC. This encodes CASSSGGGAFYGYTF.

The chain links TRBV20-1 to TRBJ2-3; 11 bases match TRBD2. CDR1 and CDR2 from the germline V gene are DFQATT and SNEGSKA (reference sequence). This CDR3 region has 19 residues. Trimming took 3 bases from V and 4 from J; bases not matched to a gene: 18. The chain's CDR3 is CSASLRLAGRPRSPDTQYF. For the CDR3, the DNA is TGCAGTGCTAGCCTAAGACTAGCGGGAAGACCGCGGTCCCCAGATACGCAGTATTTT.

In its sample, this clonotype was seen once. The V and J genes are TRBV11-2 and TRBJ1-2; 7 positions match TRBD1. Germline V lookup: CDR1 SGHAT, CDR2 FQNNGV. V shed 4 bases, J shed 7 bases, and the junction held 6 bases outside the gene matches. This CDR3 is 13 amino acids long. In DNA, the CDR3 is TGTGCCAGCAGCTCAGAGACAGGGTCTGGCTACACCTTC. This encodes CASSSETGSGYTF.

The rearrangement uses TRBV7-6 and TRBJ2-7, with 9 bases matching TRBD2. Per the germline V gene, CDR1 is SGHVS and CDR2 is FNYEAQ. The CDR3 is made up of 12 amino acids. V trimming: 5 bases; J trimming: 5 bases; junction bases outside the gene matches: 1. The CDR3 loop reads CASSGGGDEQYF. Here the CDR3 DNA reads TGTGCCAGCAGCGGCGGGGGGGACGAGCAGTACTTC.

The V and J genes are TRBV20-1 and TRBJ1-2; TRBD1 aligns across 7 bases. J gave up 4 bases and V 6 bases, and 8 bases lay outside the gene matches. This CDR3 contains 13 residues. CDR1 DFQATT and CDR2 SNEGSKA come from the germline V gene (reference sequence). The CDR3 loop reads CSARFDRAYGYTF. CDR3 nucleotides: TGCAGTGCGAGATTTGACAGGGCCTATGGCTACACCTTC.

The chain combines TRBV19 with TRBJ2-5, with D unclear. With 1 base removed from V and 1 base from J, the gap between germline ends came to 7 bases. The germline V gene has CDR1 LNHDA and CDR2 SQIVND (reference sequence). The CDR3 is made up of 14 amino acids. CDR3 DNA: TGTGCCAGTAGTATAGGACAAGGCCAAGAGACCCAGTACTTC. This codes for CASSIGQGQETQYF. Complete variable domain (other parts from reference TRBV19 and TRBJ2-5): DGGITQSPKYLFRKEGQNVTLSCEQNLNHDAMYWYRQDPGQGLRLIYYSQIVNDFQKGDIAEGYSVSREKKESFPLTVTSAQKNPTAFYLCASSIGQGQETQYFGPGTRLLVL.

This rearrangement joins TRBV5-1 to TRBJ2-2; D uncertain. The CDR3 covers 15 residues. CDR1 is SGHRS, CDR2 YFSETQ, per germline. V was clipped by 2 bases and J by 2 bases, with 10 bases between them. The CDR3 DNA reads as TGCGCCAGCAGCTTAACGATGACTAACACCGGGGAGCTGTTTTTT. Translating it yields CASSLTMTNTGELFF.

The chain has TRBV6-1 and TRBJ2-7; 10 bases agree with TRBD1. Germline V gene data show CDR1 as MNHNS and CDR2 as SASEGT. This CDR3 has 15 residues. V shed 9 bases, J shed 1 base, and the junction held 9 bases outside the gene matches. CDR3: CASLVDRGKSYEQYF. The CDR3 nucleotides are TGTGCCAGTCTGGTGGACAGGGGGAAGTCCTACGAGCAGTACTTC.

This clonotype was observed a handful of times. The genes are TRBV7-2 and TRBJ2-2; D gene unclear. Trimming took off 1 base at V and 3 bases at J, with 6 bases between the two ends. This CDR3 contains 14 residues. From germline, CDR1 is SGHTA and CDR2 FQGNSA. CDR3 loop: CASSLEVYTGELFF. Written as DNA, the CDR3 is TGTGCCAGCAGCTTAGAAGTGTACACCGGGGAGCTGTTTTTT.

The chain is built from TRBV12-3 or TRBV12-4 and TRBJ1-2; no firm D call. The CDR3 has 11 residues. V was pared by 0 bases and J by 8 bases, with 4 bases between. CDR3 in DNA: TGTGCCAGCAGTTTAGCGGGGGGCTACACCTTC. Translation gives CASSLAGGYTF.

This chain links TRBV5-4 with TRBJ2-5, with a possible D match to TRBD2 (5 bases). This CDR3 region has 16 residues. The V gene's germline CDR1 is SGHNT and CDR2 YYREEE (reference sequence). Trimming cost V 4 bases and J 1 base, with 17 bases left between them. CDR3 region: CASSPGSGGSQETQYF. The CDR3 coding sequence is TGTGCCAGCAGCCCTGGCAGCGGAGGCTCCCAAGAGACCCAGTACTTC.

This clonotype was seen a handful of times. The chain couples TRBV12-3 or TRBV12-4 to TRBJ1-1; TRBD1 might be the D (5 bases). This CDR3 has 13 amino acids. V lost 6 bases, J lost 5 bases, and 13 bases lay in between. The CDR3 nucleotides are TGTGCCAGCAGCAAGCAGGGCCCAACTGAAGCTTTCTTT. It translates to CASSKQGPTEAFF.